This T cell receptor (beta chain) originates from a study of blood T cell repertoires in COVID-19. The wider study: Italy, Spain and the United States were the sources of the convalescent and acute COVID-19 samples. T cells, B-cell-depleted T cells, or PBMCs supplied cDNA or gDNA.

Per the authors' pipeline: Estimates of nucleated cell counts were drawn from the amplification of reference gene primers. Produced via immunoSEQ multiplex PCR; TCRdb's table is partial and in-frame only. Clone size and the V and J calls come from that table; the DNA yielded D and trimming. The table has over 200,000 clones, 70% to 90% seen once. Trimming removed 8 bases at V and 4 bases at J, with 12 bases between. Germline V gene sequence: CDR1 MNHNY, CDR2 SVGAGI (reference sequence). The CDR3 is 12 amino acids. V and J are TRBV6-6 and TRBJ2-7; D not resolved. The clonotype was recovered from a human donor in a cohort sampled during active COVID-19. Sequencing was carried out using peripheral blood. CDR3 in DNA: TGTGCCAGCCGAAGCGAAAGTTACGAGCAGTACTTC. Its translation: CASRSESYEQYF.